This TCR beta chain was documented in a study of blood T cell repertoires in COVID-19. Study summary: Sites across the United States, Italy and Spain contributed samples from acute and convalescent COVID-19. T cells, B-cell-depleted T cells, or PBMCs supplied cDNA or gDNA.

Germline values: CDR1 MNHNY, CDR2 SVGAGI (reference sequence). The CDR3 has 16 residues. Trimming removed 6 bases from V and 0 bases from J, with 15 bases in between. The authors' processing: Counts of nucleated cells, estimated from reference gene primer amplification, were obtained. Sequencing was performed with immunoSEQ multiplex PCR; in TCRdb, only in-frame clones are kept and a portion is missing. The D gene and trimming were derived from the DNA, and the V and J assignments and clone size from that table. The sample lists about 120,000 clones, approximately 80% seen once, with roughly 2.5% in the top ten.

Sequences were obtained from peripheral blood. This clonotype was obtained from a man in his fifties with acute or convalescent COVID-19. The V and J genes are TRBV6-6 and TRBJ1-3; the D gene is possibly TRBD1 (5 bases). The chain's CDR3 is CASSPGAFFSGNTIYF. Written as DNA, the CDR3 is TGTGCCAGCAGCCCTGGGGCTTTCTTCTCTGGAAACACCATATATTTT.